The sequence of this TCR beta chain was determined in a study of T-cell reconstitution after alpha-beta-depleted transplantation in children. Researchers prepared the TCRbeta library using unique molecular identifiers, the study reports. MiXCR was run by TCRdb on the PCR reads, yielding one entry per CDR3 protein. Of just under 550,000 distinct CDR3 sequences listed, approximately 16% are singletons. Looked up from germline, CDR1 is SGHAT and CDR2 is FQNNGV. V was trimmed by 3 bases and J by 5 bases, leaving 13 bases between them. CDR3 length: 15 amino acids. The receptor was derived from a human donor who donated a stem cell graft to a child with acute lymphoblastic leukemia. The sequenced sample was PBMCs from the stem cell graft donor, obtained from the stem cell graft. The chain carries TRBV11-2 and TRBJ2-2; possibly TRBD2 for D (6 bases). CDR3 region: CASSLMLAGTGELFF. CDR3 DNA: TGTGCCAGCAGCTTGATGTTGGCGGGGACCGGGGAGCTGTTTTTT.